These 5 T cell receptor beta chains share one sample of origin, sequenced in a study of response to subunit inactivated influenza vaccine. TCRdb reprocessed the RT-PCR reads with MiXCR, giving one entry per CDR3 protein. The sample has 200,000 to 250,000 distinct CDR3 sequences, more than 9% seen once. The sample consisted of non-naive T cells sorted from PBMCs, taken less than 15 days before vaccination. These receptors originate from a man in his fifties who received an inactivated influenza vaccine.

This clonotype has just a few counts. Here the CDR3 DNA reads TGTGCCAGCAGGCGGGGGGGCAATGAGCAGTTCTTC. It codes for CASRRGGNEQFF. This chain joins TRBV3-1 and TRBJ2-1; 9 bases align to TRBD2. J was trimmed by 6 bases and V by 6 bases; bases with no gene match: 0. This CDR3 region has 12 residues. Germline CDR1 and CDR2: LGHDT and YNNKEL (reference sequence).

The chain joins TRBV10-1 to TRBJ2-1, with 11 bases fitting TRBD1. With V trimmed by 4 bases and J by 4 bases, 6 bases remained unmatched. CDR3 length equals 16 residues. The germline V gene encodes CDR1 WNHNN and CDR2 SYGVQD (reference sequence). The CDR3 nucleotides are TGCGCCAGCAGTGCCATTGGACAGGGGGCATACAATGAGCAGTTCTTC. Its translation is CASSAIGQGAYNEQFF.

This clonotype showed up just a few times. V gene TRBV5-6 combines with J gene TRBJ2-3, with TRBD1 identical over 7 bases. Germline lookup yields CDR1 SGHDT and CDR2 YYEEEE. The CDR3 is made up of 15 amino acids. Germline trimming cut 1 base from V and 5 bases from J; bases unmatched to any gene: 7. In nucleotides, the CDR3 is TGTGCCAGCAGCTTGACAGGGGAAGTAGGAGATACGCAGTATTTT. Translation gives CASSLTGEVGDTQYF.

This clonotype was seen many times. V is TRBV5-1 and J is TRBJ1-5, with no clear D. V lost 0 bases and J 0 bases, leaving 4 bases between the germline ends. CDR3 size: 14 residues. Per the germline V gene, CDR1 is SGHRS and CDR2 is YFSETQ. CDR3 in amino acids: CASSLGNSNQPQHF. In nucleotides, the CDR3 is TGCGCCAGCAGCTTGGGAAATAGCAATCAGCCCCAGCATTTT.

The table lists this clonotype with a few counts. DNA for the CDR3: TGCGCCAGCAGCCCGGGCGGAATTAGTTCACCCCTCCACTTT. Protein product: CASSPGGISSPLHF. The genes are TRBV5-1 and TRBJ1-6, with no clear D. Per germline, CDR1 SGHRS and CDR2 YFSETQ. V was cut by 4 bases and J by 9 bases, with 14 bases left in between. The CDR3 is 14 amino acids.